The 26 T cell receptor beta chains given below trace back to one sample, sequenced in a study of blood T cells in healthy people across ages. With a J-beta primer mix and a sample-barcoded 5' primer, a second PCR ran about 7 to 12 cycles. MiXCR was run by TCRdb on the 5' RACE reads, yielding one entry per CDR3 protein. There are about 1.1 million distinct CDR3 sequences in the sample; 35% to 40% occur only once, and approximately 14% lies in the top ten. Specimen: blood. These receptors all stem from a man aged 18 to 29 in good health.

In this sample, this clonotype turned up a few times. The V call is TRBV4-3, the J call TRBJ1-1; D is perhaps TRBD1 (5 bases). The CDR3 runs 12 residues. The ends were cut back, 4 bases at V and 11 bases at J, with 14 bases in the middle. Looked up from germline, CDR1 is LGHNA and CDR2 is YSLEER. CDR3 region: CASSRGGRDAFF. The CDR3 coding sequence is TGCGCCAGCAGCCGGGGCGGCAGGGACGCTTTCTTT.

The chain carries TRBV7-9 and TRBJ2-1, with a possible D match to TRBD2 (6 bases). The CDR3 has 13 residues. Trimming left V 2 bases short and J 10 bases short, with 12 bases between. Germline CDR1 reads SEHNR; CDR2 reads FQNEAQ (reference sequence). This CDR3 reads CASSLRDSYEQFF. CDR3 nucleotide sequence: TGTGCCAGCAGCTTAAGGGACTCCTACGAGCAGTTCTTC.

The chain is built from TRBV5-6 and TRBJ2-5; 10 nucleotides agree with TRBD2. The CDR3 runs to 16 residues. J was trimmed by 11 bases and V by 5 bases; bases with no gene match: 18. Germline V gene lookup returns CDR1 SGHDT and CDR2 YYEEEE. CDR3 in amino acids: CASSFSGGLYYNEQYF. The CDR3 DNA is TGTGCCAGCAGTTTTAGCGGGGGGCTATACTACAATGAGCAGTACTTC.

This clonotype showed up just once. The chain joins TRBV7-6 to TRBJ1-4, with D maybe TRBD1 (5 bases). V was pared by 5 bases and J by 5 bases, with 9 bases between. The CDR3 covers 13 residues. Germline lookup yields CDR1 SGHVS and CDR2 FNYEAQ. Written as DNA, the CDR3 is TGTGCCAGCAGCGTGCGACAGAATGAAAAACTGTTTTTT. Its translation: CASSVRQNEKLFF.

The chain recombines TRBV30 with TRBJ2-4; maybe TRBD2 (7 bases). The better agreement between TRBJ2-7 and the DNA end casts doubt on the J call. The CDR3 is made up of 14 amino acids. Looked up from germline, CDR1 is GTSNPN and CDR2 is SVGIG (reference sequence). CDR3 sequence (DNA): TGTGCCTGGGGACACGGGGGGCCGTCCTACGAGCAGTACTTC. This translates into CAWGHGGPSYEQYF.

This clonotype was detected only a few times. The V and J genes are TRBV20-1 and TRBJ2-1, with 12 bases aligning to TRBD2. Judging by the DNA end, TRBJ2-7 fits better; the J call may be wrong. The CDR3 has 14 amino acids. Germline V gene lookup returns CDR1 DFQATT and CDR2 SNEGSKA (reference sequence). CDR3 DNA: TGCAGTGCTAGACTAGCGGGGGGGTACAATGAGCAGTACTTC. Translating it yields CSARLAGGYNEQYF.

This clonotype was seen repeatedly, ten times or more. CDR3 amino acids: CSVVQGNYGYTF. The CDR3 DNA reads TGCAGCGTTGTTCAGGGTAACTATGGCTACACCTTC. The rearrangement uses TRBV29-1 and TRBJ1-2, with D tentatively TRBD1 (5 bases). Germline V CDR1 and CDR2: SQVTM, ANQGSEA. Trimming took 4 bases from V and 1 from J, leaving 7 bases between them. The CDR3 is 12 residues long.

The CDR3 loop reads CASSSYKGGERKLFF. CDR3 nucleotide sequence: TGTGCCAGCAGCTCCTATAAAGGTGGCGAACGGAAACTGTTTTTT. The V call is TRBV7-8, the J call TRBJ1-4; D is uncertain. The length of the CDR3 is 15 residues. Germline CDR1 SGHVS, CDR2 FQNEAQ. V was trimmed by 4 bases and J by 11 bases, leaving 20 bases between them.

The chain uses TRBV9 and TRBJ1-4; 9 bases align to TRBD1. With 0 bases clipped from V and 4 bases from J, the junction kept 4 bases outside the gene matches. The CDR3 sequence is 16 residues long. Germline assignment: CDR1 SGDLS and CDR2 YYNGEE. CDR3 in DNA: TGTGCCAGCAGCGTAGCCACAGGGGGCTATAATGAAAAACTGTTTTTT. Translating gives CASSVATGGYNEKLFF.

This clonotype was recorded a few times. The J gene is TRBJ2-3, the V gene TRBV5-1; 9 nucleotides align to TRBD1. There are 15 residues in the CDR3. V lost 2 bases to trimming and J lost 6 bases; unmatched junction nucleotides: 7. Germline CDR1 reads SGHRS; CDR2 reads YFSETQ. The CDR3 coding sequence is TGCGCCAGCAGCTTTGGACAGGGGTCATTTGATACGCAGTATTTT. It specifies CASSFGQGSFDTQYF.

J is TRBJ2-5 and V is TRBV7-3; D gene uncertain. The CDR3 runs to 13 residues. The V gene's germline CDR1 is SGHTA and CDR2 FQGTGA. V was clipped by 5 bases and J by 11 bases, with 18 bases between them. The CDR3 DNA follows: TGTGCCAGCAGCGTAAATAGGTTCGGTGAGCAGTACTTC. This codes for CASSVNRFGEQYF.

The J gene is TRBJ2-3, the V gene TRBV28; TRBD2 agrees at 14 bases. In germline, CDR1 is MDHEN, CDR2 SYDVKM. The CDR3 sequence is 20 residues long. V dropped 3 bases and J dropped 3; count of bases not matched to a gene: 14. CDR3 nucleotide sequence: TGTGCCAGCAGTTTTCGGACTAGCGGGGGGCCCTCAGTCGGGACAGATACGCAGTATTTT. Translated: CASSFRTSGGPSVGTDTQYF.

This sequence joins TRBV5-1 and TRBJ2-7; D may correspond to TRBD1 or TRBD2 (5 bases each). Between the trimmed V and J ends, which lost 0 bases and 2 bases, there was a span of 9 bases. The CDR3 extends over 14 amino acids. In germline, CDR1 is SGHRS, CDR2 YFSETQ. The CDR3: CASSLEGTTYEQYF. For the CDR3, the DNA is TGCGCCAGCAGCTTGGAGGGGACGACCTACGAGCAGTACTTC.

This rearrangement joins TRBV7-9 to TRBJ2-3; D might be TRBD2 (5 bases). The germline CDR1 and CDR2 sequences are SEHNR and FQNEAQ (reference sequence). The V gene lost 2 bases and the J gene lost 1 base, with 19 bases spanning the gap. The CDR3 loop spans 18 amino acids. CDR3 residues: CASSLPRSAELCTDTQYF. CDR3 DNA: TGTGCCAGCAGCTTACCACGGTCAGCGGAACTTTGCACAGATACGCAGTATTTT.

This clonotype turned up a few times. This chain joins TRBV29-1 and TRBJ2-5, with D perhaps TRBD1 or TRBD2 (5 bases each). CDR3 length equals 12 residues. Germline values: CDR1 SQVTM, CDR2 ANQGSEA. V lost 7 bases and J lost 5, with 14 bases in between. The CDR3 DNA follows: TGCAGCGCACAGGAGGTTGAGGAGACCCAGTACTTC. It encodes CSAQEVEETQYF.

A few counts support this clonotype. The chain links TRBV6-6 to TRBJ1-2; D ambiguous. V was clipped by 0 bases and J by 8 bases, with 10 bases between them. This CDR3 comprises 13 residues. Germline CDR1 MNHNY, CDR2 SVGAGI (reference sequence). The CDR3 is CASSYSRTSGYTF. CDR3 in DNA: TGTGCCAGCAGTTACTCGAGGACGAGCGGCTACACCTTC.

The chain couples TRBV6-6 to TRBJ2-4; tentative D call: TRBD2 (7 bases). CDR3 length: 17 amino acids. Germline CDR1 and CDR2: MNHNY and SVGAGI (reference sequence). The V and J ends lost 6 bases and 0 bases respectively, with 18 bases between them. CDR3 DNA: TGTGCCAGCAGCTGGGGACTGGGGGGGCTAGCCAAAAACATTCAGTACTTC. Translation: CASSWGLGGLAKNIQYF.

Only a few counts were recorded for this clonotype. The V and J genes are TRBV4-2 and TRBJ1-1, with a possible D match to TRBD1 (6 bases). The CDR3 is 17 amino acids. Trimming stripped 0 bases from V and 4 bases from J, with 18 bases between. In germline, CDR1 is LGHNA, CDR2 YNFKEQ. CDR3 protein: CASSQDAWGASRTEAFF. CDR3 DNA: TGTGCCAGCAGCCAAGATGCGTGGGGGGCGAGTCGCACTGAAGCTTTCTTT.

V is TRBV7-9 and J is TRBJ2-3, with D unresolved. Germline lookup yields CDR1 SEHNR and CDR2 FQNEAQ (reference sequence). V shed 7 bases and J shed 3 bases, with 8 bases lying between them. The CDR3 has 12 amino acids. The CDR3 bases are TGTGCCAGCACCTTCGCTACAGATACGCAGTATTTT. Translation: CASTFATDTQYF.

Remarks on this clonotype: The germline gene is not matched at one end of the junction; a read error may be the cause. This chain links TRBV6-1 with TRBJ2-1; TRBD2 matches 8 bases. This CDR3 contains 15 residues. Germline lookup yields CDR1 MNHNS and CDR2 SASEGT. CDR3 nucleotide sequence: TGTGCCAGCAGTGTGTCGGGGGGGAACTACGATGAGCAGTTCTTC. This sequence encodes CASSVSGGNYDEQFF.

V gene TRBV19 combines with J gene TRBJ1-6; 7 positions agree with TRBD1. Germline lookup yields CDR1 LNHDA and CDR2 SQIVND (reference sequence). CDR3 length: 17 amino acids. Germline trimming cut 7 bases from V and 6 bases from J; bases unmatched to any gene: 15. Written as DNA, the CDR3 is TGTGCCAGTACCACACCCTTGACAGGGCAGGGTAATTCACCCCTCCACTTT. As protein: CASTTPLTGQGNSPLHF.

This clonotype has only a few counts. The chain carries TRBV9 and TRBJ1-4; D gene uncertain. Germline V gene lookup returns CDR1 SGDLS and CDR2 YYNGEE. The CDR3 totals 14 residues. Deletions cut 0 bases from V and 5 bases from J, with 8 bases between. The DNA for the CDR3 is TGTGCCAGCAGCGTAGGAACCTTGAATGAAAAACTGTTTTTT. Protein product: CASSVGTLNEKLFF.

In this sample, this clonotype turned up a few times. The rearrangement joins TRBV20-1 to TRBJ2-5; 7 bases match TRBD1. Trimming at V came to 6 bases and at J to 2 bases, leaving 3 bases not matched to a gene. The CDR3 loop spans 12 amino acids. Germline V CDR1 and CDR2: DFQATT, SNEGSKA (reference sequence). The CDR3 here is CSAEGQQETQYF. The CDR3 DNA reads TGCAGTGCCGAGGGACAGCAAGAGACCCAGTACTTC.

The chain couples TRBV30 to TRBJ2-1; 7 bases are a match to TRBD1. The germline gives CDR1 GTSNPN, CDR2 SVGIG (reference sequence). With 1 base clipped from V and 2 bases from J, the junction kept 11 bases outside the gene matches. This CDR3 contains 17 residues. The CDR3 DNA sequence: TGTGCCTGGAGTGGAAGCAAACAGGGGTTCGCCTACAATGAGCAGTTCTTC. This encodes CAWSGSKQGFAYNEQFF.

The rearrangement links TRBV19 to TRBJ1-4, with unresolved D. This CDR3 comprises 16 residues. V lost 6 bases to trimming and J lost 7 bases, with 21 bases between them. Per the germline V gene, CDR1 is LNHDA and CDR2 is SQIVND (reference sequence). The CDR3 bases are TGTGCCAGTAGACCTAAACCACGGCTCCGTGGTGAAAAACTGTTTTTT. Translated, it gives CASRPKPRLRGEKLFF.

This clonotype was picked up a small number of times. The chain recombines TRBV12-3 or TRBV12-4 with TRBJ1-1, with no clear D. The CDR3 has 14 amino acids. V lost 5 bases and J 4 bases, leaving 14 bases between the germline ends. CDR3 in amino acids: CASSPRRTGTEAFF. CDR3 nucleotides: TGTGCCAGCAGTCCCCGTAGAACGGGCACTGAAGCTTTCTTT.